The entry below gives a single T cell receptor beta chain sequence along with its context. This entry is derived from a study of identical twins. MiXCR, applied by TCRdb to the 5' RACE reads, yields one record per CDR3 protein. The data show about 240,000 distinct CDR3 sequences, roughly a tenth seen once. Source material: memory T cells sorted from blood. The receptor comes from a man aged 45-65 years in good health.

As DNA, the CDR3 is TGTGCCAGCAGCGCTCCGGGACAGGGTGATCAGCCCCAGCATTTT. This gives the protein CASSAPGQGDQPQHF. V and J are TRBV12-3 or TRBV12-4 and TRBJ1-5; TRBD1 matches 9 bases. V shed 6 bases and J 5 bases; nucleotides not matched to a gene: 8. The CDR3 extends over 15 amino acids.